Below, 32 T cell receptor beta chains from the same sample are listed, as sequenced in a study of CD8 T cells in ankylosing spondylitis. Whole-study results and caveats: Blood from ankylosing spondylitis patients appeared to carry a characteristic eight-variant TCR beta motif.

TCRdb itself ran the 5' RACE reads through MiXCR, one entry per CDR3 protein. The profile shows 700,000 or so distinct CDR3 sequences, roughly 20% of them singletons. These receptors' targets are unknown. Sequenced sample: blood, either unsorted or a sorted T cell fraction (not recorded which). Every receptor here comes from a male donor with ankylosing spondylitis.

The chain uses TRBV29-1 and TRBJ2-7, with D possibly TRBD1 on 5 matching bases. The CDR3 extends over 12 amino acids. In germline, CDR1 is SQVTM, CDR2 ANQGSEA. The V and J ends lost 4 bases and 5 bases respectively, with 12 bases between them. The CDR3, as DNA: TGCAGCGTTGGGCAGGGAAGGAACGAGCAGTACTTC. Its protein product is CSVGQGRNEQYF.

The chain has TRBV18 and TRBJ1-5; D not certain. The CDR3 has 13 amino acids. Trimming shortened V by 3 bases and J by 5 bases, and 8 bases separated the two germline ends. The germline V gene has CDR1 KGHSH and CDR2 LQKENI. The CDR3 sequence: CASSPLWDQPQHF. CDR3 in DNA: TGTGCCAGCTCACCCCTTTGGGATCAGCCCCAGCATTTT.

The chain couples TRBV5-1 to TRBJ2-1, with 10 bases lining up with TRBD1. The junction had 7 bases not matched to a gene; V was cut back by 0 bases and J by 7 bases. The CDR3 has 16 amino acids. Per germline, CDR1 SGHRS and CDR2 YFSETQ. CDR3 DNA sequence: TGCGCCAGCAGCTTGGGACAGGGGGCAAAAGGGAATGAGCAGTTCTTC. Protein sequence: CASSLGQGAKGNEQFF.

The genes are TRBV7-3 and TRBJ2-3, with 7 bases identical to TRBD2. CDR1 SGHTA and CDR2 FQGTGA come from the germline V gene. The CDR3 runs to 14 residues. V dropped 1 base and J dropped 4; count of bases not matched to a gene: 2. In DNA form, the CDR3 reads TGTGCCAGCAGCTTAAACCGGGAGGCAGATACGCAGTATTTT. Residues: CASSLNREADTQYF.

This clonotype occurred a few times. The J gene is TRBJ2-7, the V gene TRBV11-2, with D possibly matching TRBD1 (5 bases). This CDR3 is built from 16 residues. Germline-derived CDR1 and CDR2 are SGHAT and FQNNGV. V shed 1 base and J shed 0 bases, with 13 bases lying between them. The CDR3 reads CASSLVVRALSYEQYF. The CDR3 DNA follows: TGTGCCAGCAGCTTAGTGGTCAGGGCACTCTCCTACGAGCAGTACTTC. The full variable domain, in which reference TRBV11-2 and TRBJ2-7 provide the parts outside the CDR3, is EAGVAQSPRYKIIEKRQSVAFWCNPISGHATLYWYQQILGQGPKLLIQFQNNGVVDDSQLPKDRFSAERLKGVDSTLKIQPAKLEDSAVYLCASSLVVRALSYEQYFGPGTRLTVT.

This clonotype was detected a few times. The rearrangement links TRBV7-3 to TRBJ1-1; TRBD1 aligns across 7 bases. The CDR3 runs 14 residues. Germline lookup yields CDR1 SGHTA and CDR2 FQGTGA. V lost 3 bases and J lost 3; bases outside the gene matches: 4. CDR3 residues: CASSFQQGDTEAFF. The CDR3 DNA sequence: TGTGCCAGCAGCTTCCAGCAGGGGGACACTGAAGCTTTCTTT. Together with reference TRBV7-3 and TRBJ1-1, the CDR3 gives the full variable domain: GAGVSQTPSNKVTEKGKYVELRCDPISGHTALYWYRQSLGQGPEFLIYFQGTGAADDSGLPNDRFFAVRPEGSVSTLKIQRTERGDSAVYLCASSFQQGDTEAFFGQGTRLTVV.

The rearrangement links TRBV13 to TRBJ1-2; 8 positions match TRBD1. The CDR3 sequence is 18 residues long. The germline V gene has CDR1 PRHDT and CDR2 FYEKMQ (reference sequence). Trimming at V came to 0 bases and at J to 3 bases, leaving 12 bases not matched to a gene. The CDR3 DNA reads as TGTGCCAGCAGCTTAGGCCGTCCGGGACAGGTTTGGGACTATGGCTACACCTTC. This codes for CASSLGRPGQVWDYGYTF.

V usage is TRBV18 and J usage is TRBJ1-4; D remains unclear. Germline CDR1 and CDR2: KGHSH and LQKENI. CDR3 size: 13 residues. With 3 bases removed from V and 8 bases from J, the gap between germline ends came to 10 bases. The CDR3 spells CASSPDNGEKLFF. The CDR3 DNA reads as TGTGCCAGCTCACCGGATAACGGGGAAAAACTGTTTTTT.

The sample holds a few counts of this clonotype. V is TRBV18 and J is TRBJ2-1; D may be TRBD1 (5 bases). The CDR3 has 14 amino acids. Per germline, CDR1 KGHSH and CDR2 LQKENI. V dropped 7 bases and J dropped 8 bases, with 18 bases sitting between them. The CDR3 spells CASFRQGAFYEQFF. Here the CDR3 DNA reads TGTGCCAGCTTCCGTCAGGGCGCTTTCTATGAGCAGTTCTTC.

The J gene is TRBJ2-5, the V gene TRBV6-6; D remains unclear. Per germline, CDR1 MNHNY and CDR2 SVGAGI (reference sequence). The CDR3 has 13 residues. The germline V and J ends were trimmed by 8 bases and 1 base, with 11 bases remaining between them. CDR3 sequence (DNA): TGTGCCAGCTCCGAATCAGCCCAAGAGACCCAGTACTTC. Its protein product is CASSESAQETQYF.

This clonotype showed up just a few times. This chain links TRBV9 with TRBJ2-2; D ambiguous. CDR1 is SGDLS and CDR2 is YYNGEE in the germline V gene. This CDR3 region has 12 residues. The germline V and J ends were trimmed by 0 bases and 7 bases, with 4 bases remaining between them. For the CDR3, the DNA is TGTGCCAGCAGCGTAGAGGTCGGGGAGCTGTTTTTT. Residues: CASSVEVGELFF.

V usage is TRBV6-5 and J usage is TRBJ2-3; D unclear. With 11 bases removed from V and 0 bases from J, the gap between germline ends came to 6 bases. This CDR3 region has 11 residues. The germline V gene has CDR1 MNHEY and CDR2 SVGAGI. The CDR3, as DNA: TGTGCCGTCCACAGCACAGATACGCAGTATTTT. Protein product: CAVHSTDTQYF.

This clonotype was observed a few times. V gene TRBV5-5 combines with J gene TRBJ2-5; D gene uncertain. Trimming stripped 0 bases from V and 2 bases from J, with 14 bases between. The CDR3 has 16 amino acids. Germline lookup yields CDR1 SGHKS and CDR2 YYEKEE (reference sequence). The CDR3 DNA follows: TGTGCCAGCAGCTTGGTTGGTTGGCCCGGGCAAGAGACCCAGTACTTC. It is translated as CASSLVGWPGQETQYF.

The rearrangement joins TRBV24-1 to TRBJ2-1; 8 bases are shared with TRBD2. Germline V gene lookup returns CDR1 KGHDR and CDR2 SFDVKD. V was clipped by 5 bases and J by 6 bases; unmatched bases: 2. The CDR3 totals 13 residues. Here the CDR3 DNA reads TGTGCCACCAGTGTAGCGGGGCGCAATGAGCAGTTCTTC. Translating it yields CATSVAGRNEQFF.

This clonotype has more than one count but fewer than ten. CDR3 region: CASSLAGSWEKLFF. Here the CDR3 DNA reads TGTGCCAGCAGTTTAGCAGGGTCGTGGGAAAAACTGTTTTTT. The chain uses TRBV12-3 or TRBV12-4 and TRBJ1-4; D remains ambiguous. Trimming shortened V by 0 bases and J by 8 bases, and 10 bases separated the two germline ends. The CDR3 is 14 residues long.

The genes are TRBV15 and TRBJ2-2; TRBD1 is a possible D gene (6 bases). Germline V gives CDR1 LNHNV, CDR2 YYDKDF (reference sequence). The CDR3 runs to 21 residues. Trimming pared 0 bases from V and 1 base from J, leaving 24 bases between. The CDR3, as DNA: TGTGCCACCAGCAGAGAACATTTAAGGGACCTACAGGGATTGAACACCGGGGAGCTGTTTTTT. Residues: CATSREHLRDLQGLNTGELFF.

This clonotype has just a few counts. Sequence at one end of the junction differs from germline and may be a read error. CDR3 DNA sequence: TGCAGCGTGGAAGAGGGCCATGCTGGCTACACCTTC. Its translation: CSVEEGHAGYTF. This chain connects TRBV29-1 to TRBJ1-2, with D hard to call. Germline V gene data show CDR1 as SQVTM and CDR2 as ANQGSEA. CDR3 length: 12 amino acids.

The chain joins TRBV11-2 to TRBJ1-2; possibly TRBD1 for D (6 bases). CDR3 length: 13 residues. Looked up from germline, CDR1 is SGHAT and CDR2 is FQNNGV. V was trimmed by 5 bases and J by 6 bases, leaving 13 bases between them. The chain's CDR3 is CASSLGGANGYTF. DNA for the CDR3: TGTGCCAGCAGCCTAGGGGGGGCGAATGGCTACACCTTC.

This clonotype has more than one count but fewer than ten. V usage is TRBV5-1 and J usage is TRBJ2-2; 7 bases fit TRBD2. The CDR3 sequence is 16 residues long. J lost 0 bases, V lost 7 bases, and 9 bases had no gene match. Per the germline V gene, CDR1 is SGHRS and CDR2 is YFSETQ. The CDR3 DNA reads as TGCGCCAGCTCCCAGGGACTAATAGCGAACACCGGGGAGCTGTTTTTT. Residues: CASSQGLIANTGELFF. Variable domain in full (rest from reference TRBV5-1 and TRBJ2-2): KAGVTQTPRYLIKTRGQQVTLSCSPISGHRSVSWYQQTPGQGLQFLFEYFSETQRNKGNFPGRFSGRQFSNSRSEMNVSTLELGDSALYLCASSQGLIANTGELFFGEGSRLTVL.

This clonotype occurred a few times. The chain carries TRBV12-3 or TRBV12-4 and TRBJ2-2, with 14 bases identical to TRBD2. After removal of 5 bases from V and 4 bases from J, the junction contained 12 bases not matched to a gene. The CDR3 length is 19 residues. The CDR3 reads CASSHSTSGRAGSTGELFF. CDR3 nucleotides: TGTGCCAGCAGTCACTCGACTAGCGGGAGGGCGGGATCCACCGGGGAGCTGTTTTTT.

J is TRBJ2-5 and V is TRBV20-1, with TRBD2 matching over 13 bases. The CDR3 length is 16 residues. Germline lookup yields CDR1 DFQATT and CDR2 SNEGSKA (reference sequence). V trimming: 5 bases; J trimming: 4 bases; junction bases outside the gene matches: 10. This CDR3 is CSARTFGTSGTETQYF. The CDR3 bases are TGCAGTGCTCGCACCTTCGGGACTAGCGGGACAGAGACCCAGTACTTC.

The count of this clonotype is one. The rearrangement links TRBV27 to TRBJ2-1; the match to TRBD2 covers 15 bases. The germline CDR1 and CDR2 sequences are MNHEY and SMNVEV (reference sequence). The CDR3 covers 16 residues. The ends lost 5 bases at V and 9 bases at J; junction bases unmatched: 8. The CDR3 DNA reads TGTGCCAGCAGTGACACGGGACTAGCGGGGGGTGGTGAGCAGTTCTTC. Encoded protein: CASSDTGLAGGGEQFF.

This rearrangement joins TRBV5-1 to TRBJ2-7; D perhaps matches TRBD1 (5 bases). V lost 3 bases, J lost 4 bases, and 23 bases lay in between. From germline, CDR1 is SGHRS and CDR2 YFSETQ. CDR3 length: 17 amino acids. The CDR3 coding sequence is TGCGCCAGCAGCTGGCTCAGTACGGACATAGGTGGTTACGAGCAGTACTTC. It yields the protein CASSWLSTDIGGYEQYF.

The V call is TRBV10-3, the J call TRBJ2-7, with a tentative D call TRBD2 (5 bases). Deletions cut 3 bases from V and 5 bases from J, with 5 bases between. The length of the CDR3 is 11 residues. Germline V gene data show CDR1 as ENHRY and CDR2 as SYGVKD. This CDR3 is CAISDGDEQYF. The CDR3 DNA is TGTGCCATCAGTGACGGGGACGAGCAGTACTTC.

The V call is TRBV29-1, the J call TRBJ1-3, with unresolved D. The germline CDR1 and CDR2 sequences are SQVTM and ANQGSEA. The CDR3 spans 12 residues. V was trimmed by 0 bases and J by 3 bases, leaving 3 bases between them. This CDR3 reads CSVEDYGNTIYF. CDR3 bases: TGCAGCGTTGAAGACTATGGAAACACCATATATTTT. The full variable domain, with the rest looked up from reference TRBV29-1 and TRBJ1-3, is SAVISQKPSRDICQRGTSLTIQCQVDSQVTMMFWYRQQPGQSLTLIATANQGSEATYESGFVIDKFPISRPNLTFSTLTVSNMSPEDSSIYLCSVEDYGNTIYFGEGSWLTVV.

CDR3: CASSSLGRGYNSPLHF. The CDR3 DNA reads TGTGCCAGCAGTTCCCTGGGCAGGGGCTATAATTCACCCCTCCACTTT. The chain recombines TRBV28 with TRBJ1-6; TRBD1 is a possible D gene (6 bases). CDR1 MDHEN and CDR2 SYDVKM come from the germline V gene. CDR3 length: 16 amino acids. The V end lost 4 bases, the J end lost 3 bases, and 13 bases lay between the germline ends.

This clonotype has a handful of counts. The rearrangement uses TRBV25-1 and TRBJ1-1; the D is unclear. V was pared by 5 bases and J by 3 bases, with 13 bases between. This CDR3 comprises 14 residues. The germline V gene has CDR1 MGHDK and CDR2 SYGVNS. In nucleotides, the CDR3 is TGTGCCAGCAGTAACCTGGTGGGTTACACTGAAGCTTTCTTT. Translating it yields CASSNLVGYTEAFF.

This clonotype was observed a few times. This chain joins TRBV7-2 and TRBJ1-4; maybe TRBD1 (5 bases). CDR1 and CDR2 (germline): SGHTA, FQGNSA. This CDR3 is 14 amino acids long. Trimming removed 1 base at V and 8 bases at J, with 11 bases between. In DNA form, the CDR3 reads TGTGCCAGCAGCTTAGTCGGGGGAAGGGAAAAACTGTTTTTT. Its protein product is CASSLVGGREKLFF. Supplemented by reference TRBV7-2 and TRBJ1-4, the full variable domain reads GAGVSQSPSNKVTEKGKDVELRCDPISGHTALYWYRQSLGQGLEFLIYFQGNSAPDKSGLPSDRFSAERTGGSVSTLTIQRTQQEDSAVYLCASSLVGGREKLFFGSGTQLSVL.

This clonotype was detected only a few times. The CDR3 sequence: CSAMTGGKTYEQYF. In DNA, the CDR3 is TGCAGCGCTATGACAGGGGGAAAAACCTACGAGCAGTACTTC. The chain joins TRBV29-1 to TRBJ2-7; the match to TRBD1 covers 9 bases. The V and J ends lost 7 bases and 2 bases, in that order; junction bases with no gene match: 9. The CDR3 has 14 amino acids. Looked up from germline, CDR1 is SQVTM and CDR2 is ANQGSEA.

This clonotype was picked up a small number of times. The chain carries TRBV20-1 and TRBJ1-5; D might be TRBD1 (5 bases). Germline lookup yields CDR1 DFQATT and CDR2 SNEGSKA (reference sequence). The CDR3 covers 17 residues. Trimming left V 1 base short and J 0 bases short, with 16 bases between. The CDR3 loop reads CSARGGTSPNSNQPQHF. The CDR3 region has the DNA TGCAGTGCTAGAGGGGGGACTTCCCCCAATAGCAATCAGCCCCAGCATTTT.

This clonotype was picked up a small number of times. The CDR3 reads CASSSLGGGGQVGEQFF. CDR3 bases: TGCGCCAGCAGCTCACTTGGGGGCGGGGGCCAGGTGGGTGAGCAGTTCTTC. V and J are TRBV5-1 and TRBJ2-1; D might be TRBD2 (7 bases). The V gene's germline CDR1 is SGHRS and CDR2 YFSETQ. The V gene lost 3 bases and the J gene lost 9 bases, with 25 bases spanning the gap. The length of the CDR3 is 17 residues.

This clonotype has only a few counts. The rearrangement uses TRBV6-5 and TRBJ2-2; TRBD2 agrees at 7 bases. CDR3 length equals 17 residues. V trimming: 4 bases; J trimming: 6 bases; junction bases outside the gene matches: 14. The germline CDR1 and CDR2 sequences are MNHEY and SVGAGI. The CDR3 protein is CASSFISGGGSSGELFF. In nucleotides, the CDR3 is TGTGCCAGCAGTTTCATATCTGGAGGCGGGAGCTCCGGGGAGCTGTTTTTT.